This is a list of T cell receptor beta chains from one sample in a study of blood T cell repertoires in COVID-19. Only in-frame clones appear in the TCRdb table, and some are missing; sequencing was by immunoSEQ multiplex PCR. The table lists about 74,000 clones, 70% to 75% of them singletons. Sequenced sample: peripheral blood. The receptor set was obtained from an older man with acute or convalescent COVID-19. Each CDR3 is given with its conserved first and last residue. D genes are given only for firm matches. The size field is filled for only some rows; it gives once, few, many or a size class.

J | size | V | D | DNA | CDR3
TRBJ1-6 | - | TRBV7-8 | - | TGTGCCAGCAGCTCACAAGGGAGCTCCTATAATTCACCCCTCCACTTT | CASSSQGSSYNSPLHF
TRBJ2-3 | once | TRBV6-5 | - | TGTGCCAGCACCTCAGAGGCGGATACGCAGTATTTT | CASTSEADTQYF
TRBJ1-5 | - | TRBV19 | - | TGTGCCAGTAGTATTGGCGACTATAGCAATCAGCCCCAGCATTTT | CASSIGDYSNQPQHF
TRBJ2-2 | - | TRBV18 | - | TGTGCCAGCTCACCGCTTGGGGCAGGGGCCACCAACACCGGGGAGCTGTTTTTT | CASSPLGAGATNTGELFF
TRBJ2-6 | - | TRBV18 | TRBD2 | TGTGCCAGCTCCGGGGGGGGCTCTGGGGCCAACGTCCTGACTTTC | CASSGGGSGANVLTF
TRBJ2-6 | - | TRBV10-3 | - | TGTGCCATCAGTGAGTCTTTGGCATCTGGGGCCAACGTCCTGACTTTC | CAISESLASGANVLTF
TRBJ1-3 | - | TRBV10-3 | - | TGTGCCATCAGTGATGGAGGCTCTGGAAACACCATATATTTT | CAISDGGSGNTIYF
TRBJ1-1 | - | TRBV5-1 | - | TGCGCCAGCAGCATCAGGGCAACGAACACTGAAGCTTTCTTT | CASSIRATNTEAFF
TRBJ1-1 | - | TRBV7-2 | - | TGTGCCAGCAGCACAGACGTGTGGAACACTGAAGCTTTCTTT | CASSTDVWNTEAFF
TRBJ1-4 | - | TRBV6-5 | TRBD1 | TGTGCCACGATGACAGGGGGCGCCTTAGGAAAACTGTTTTTT | CATMTGGALGKLFF
TRBJ2-7 | - | TRBV7-2 | TRBD2 | TGTGCCAGCAGCCCACTACCCGGGACTAGCGGGCCTTCCTACGAGCAGTACTTC | CASSPLPGTSGPSYEQYF
TRBJ2-1 | - | TRBV11-3 | TRBD2 | TGTGCCAGCAGCAACCTAGCGGGGCCCCCCTACAATGAGCAGTTCTTC | CASSNLAGPPYNEQFF
TRBJ2-7 | - | TRBV28 | - | TGTGCCAGCAGTCCGACTGCGGGCTCCTACGAGCAGTACTTC | CASSPTAGSYEQYF
TRBJ2-4 | - | TRBV14 | - | TGTGCCAGCAGCCAAGATCACGGGAAGGGCATTCAGTACTTC | CASSQDHGKGIQYF
TRBJ1-2 | - | TRBV6-6 | - | TGTGCCAGCAGCTCCAGGAAAAACCACTATGGCTACACCTTC | CASSSRKNHYGYTF
TRBJ2-7 | - | TRBV18 | - | TGTGCCAGCTCACACACAGTCGACGAGCAGTACTTC | CASSHTVDEQYF
TRBJ1-1 | - | TRBV14 | TRBD1 | TGTGCCAGCAGCTGGGGACAGGGTTTTACTGAAGCTTTCTTT | CASSWGQGFTEAFF
TRBJ1-4 | - | TRBV7-9 | - | TGTGCCAGCAGCCCTCCCGGGGGGGAGGATGAAAAACTGTTTTTT | CASSPPGGEDEKLFF
TRBJ1-3 | - | TRBV28 | TRBD1 | TGTGCCAGCAGTTCCCCGGGACAGGGATTTGGAAACACCATATATTTT | CASSSPGQGFGNTIYF
TRBJ1-2 | - | TRBV11-2 | TRBD1 | TGTGCCAGCAGCTTTTCAGGGGGTACCTATGGCTACACCTTC | CASSFSGGTYGYTF
TRBJ2-7 | once | TRBV6-5 | - | TGTGCCAGCCGGCCGGGGGCAGGGGGTCACGAGCAGTACTTC | CASRPGAGGHEQYF
TRBJ2-6 | - | TRBV5-6 | - | TGTGCCAGCAGCTTGGTCAACACTGGGGCCAACGTCCTGACTTTC | CASSLVNTGANVLTF
TRBJ2-1 | - | TRBV28 | TRBD1 | TGTGCCAGCAGGGACAGGGAGGTATGGGGCAATGAGCAGTTCTTC | CASRDREVWGNEQFF
TRBJ1-2 | - | TRBV9 | - | TGTGCCAGCAGCGTTCGGGAGGGAGGAATATCAGGCTACACCTTC | CASSVREGGISGYTF
TRBJ1-5 | once | TRBV15 | - | TGTGCCACCAGCAGAACCGAGGGAGCCGATCAGCCCCAGCATTTT | CATSRTEGADQPQHF
TRBJ1-2 | - | TRBV9 | - | TGTGCCAGCACCCCAGAGGGTCCTTATGGCTACACCTTC | CASTPEGPYGYTF
TRBJ1-2 | - | TRBV29-1 | - | TGCAGCGTTGAAGGGGGGCTTGATGGCTACACCTTC | CSVEGGLDGYTF
TRBJ1-4 | few | TRBV19 | - | TGTGCCAGTAGTACCGCCGCGGGGCCTAATGAAAAACTGTTTTTT | CASSTAAGPNEKLFF
TRBJ1-1 | - | TRBV11-2 | - | TGTGCCAGCAGCTACGCCTCGAGGGCGGGTACTGAAGCTTTCTTT | CASSYASRAGTEAFF
TRBJ2-6 | - | TRBV11-2 | - | TGTGCCAGCAGCTTACAGGGGACCTCAACTGGGGCCAACGTCCTGACTTTC | CASSLQGTSTGANVLTF
TRBJ2-1 | - | TRBV3-1/TRBV3-2 | TRBD2 | TGTGCCAGCAGCCAAGATCCTAGCGGGAGATACAATGAGCAGTTCTTC | CASSQDPSGRYNEQFF
TRBJ1-1 | - | TRBV2 | - | TGTGCCAGCAGTGAAGCTTACCCGAGCGCTGAAGCTTTCTTT | CASSEAYPSAEAFF
TRBJ2-1 | - | TRBV7-9 | - | TGTGCCAGCAGCTGGGGACTCACTGCCGATGAGCAGTTCTTC | CASSWGLTADEQFF
TRBJ1-2 | - | TRBV7-9 | - | TGTGCCAGCAGCCAGGGCGGGGGGAATTTCTATGGCTACACCTTC | CASSQGGGNFYGYTF
TRBJ2-7 | - | TRBV12-3/TRBV12-4 | - | TGTGCCAGCAGTTTACAGTTCTACGAGCAGTACTTC | CASSLQFYEQYF
TRBJ2-3 | - | TRBV14 | - | TGTGCCAGCAGCCAAGGGTTTACGTCTAAAGATACGCAGTATTTT | CASSQGFTSKDTQYF
TRBJ2-4 | - | TRBV18 | - | TGTGCCAGCTCCACCAACAATTCCCCGGGGTACTTC | CASSTNNSPGYF
TRBJ2-3 | - | TRBV6-2/TRBV6-3 | - | TGTGCCAGCAGTTACGACCCCATAGCGAGTACGCAGTATTTT | CASSYDPIASTQYF
TRBJ1-5 | - | TRBV5-1 | - | TGCGCCAGCAGCCCTGGGGAGGGTGGACAGCCCCAGCATTTT | CASSPGEGGQPQHF
TRBJ2-1 | many | TRBV28 | TRBD2 | TGTGCCAGCAGTCCCGATACCGGGACTAGCCGCTTCAATGAGCAGTTCTTC | CASSPDTGTSRFNEQFF
TRBJ1-3 | once | TRBV18 | - | TGTGCCAGCTCACCACCGGGTCTGGGGGCTGTTGGAAACACCATATATTTT | CASSPPGLGAVGNTIYF
TRBJ2-6 | - | TRBV7-9 | - | TGTGCCAGCAGCTTATCAGGGGCCGGGGCCAACGTCCTGACTTTC | CASSLSGAGANVLTF
TRBJ2-2 | - | TRBV11-2 | - | TGTGCCAGCAGCTTAGATGGTAGGACAAACACCGGGGAGCTGTTTTTT | CASSLDGRTNTGELFF
TRBJ2-4 | - | TRBV14 | TRBD2 | TGTGCCAGCAGCCCCCTTGGGGAGGGGGCCAAAAACATTCAGTACTTC | CASSPLGEGAKNIQYF
TRBJ2-2 | - | TRBV5-1 | - | TGCGCCAGCAGCACTCTCGGACAGCCCGGGGAGCTGTTTTTT | CASSTLGQPGELFF
TRBJ2-7 | - | TRBV14 | TRBD2 | TGTGCCAGCAGCCCCCAGACTAGCGGGACCCTCTACGAGCAGTACTTC | CASSPQTSGTLYEQYF
TRBJ2-1 | few | TRBV11-3 | - | TGTGCCAGCAGCTCCTACTATAGCGAGGAGCAGTTCTTC | CASSSYYSEEQFF
TRBJ1-2 | - | TRBV28 | - | TGTGCCAGCAACCAGGACAGTAACTATGGCTACACCTTC | CASNQDSNYGYTF
TRBJ2-5 | - | TRBV29-1 | - | TGCAGCGTTCAGGGGAGGGAAGAGACCCAGTACTTC | CSVQGREETQYF
TRBJ2-2 | - | TRBV28 | TRBD2 | TGTGCCAGCAGGCCTAACGGACTAGCGGGTAAGAACACCGGGGAGCTGTTTTTT | CASRPNGLAGKNTGELFF
TRBJ1-3 | - | TRBV28 | TRBD1 | TGTGCCAGCAGAAAAGACAGGGTGCTCTCTGGAAACACCATATATTTT | CASRKDRVLSGNTIYF
TRBJ1-1 | - | TRBV19 | TRBD1 | TGTGCCAGTAGTCTTCGACAGGGTTCGGTGAACACTGAAGCTTTCTTT | CASSLRQGSVNTEAFF